This T cell receptor beta chain was sequenced in a study of blood T cell repertoires in COVID-19. About the research overall: From the United States, Italy and Spain came samples of acute and convalescent COVID-19. PBMCs, B-cell-depleted T cells, or T cells provided the cDNA or gDNA that made up the material.

The CDR3 is made up of 16 amino acids. Germline V CDR1 and CDR2: SGHRS, YFSETQ. The ends lost 1 base at V and 9 bases at J; junction bases unmatched: 10. Original processing notes: Amplifying reference gene primers gave estimates of nucleated cell counts. TCRdb's table, derived via immunoSEQ multiplex PCR, lists solely in-frame clones and lacks some. Clonal size and the V and J genes are those of that table, whereas D and trimming came from the DNA. Here the sample spans about 260,000 clones, around 89% being singletons. Sequencing was done on a sample of peripheral blood. The clonotype was recovered from a woman aged 40 to 50 with acute or convalescent COVID-19. This chain joins TRBV5-1 and TRBJ2-1; 10 bases are shared with TRBD2. CDR3 residues: CASSLLSSGGATEQFF. CDR3 DNA sequence: TGCGCCAGCAGCTTGCTTTCCAGCGGGGGGGCCACTGAGCAGTTCTTC.